This TCR beta chain was identified in a study of blood T cells in healthy people across ages. Study-wide findings and caveats: Both higher diversity and more naive CD4+ cells marked long-lived donors when set against aged donors. Higher naive T cell percentage went strongly together with higher TCR beta diversity.

This clonotype was seen a handful of times. The antigen remains undetermined. A J-beta primer mix and a sample-barcoded 5' primer were used in a second PCR of roughly 7 to 12 cycles. TCRdb re-derived calls from the 5' RACE reads in MiXCR, one entry per CDR3 protein. The table includes about 290,000 distinct CDR3 sequences, less than 30% detected once. The CDR3 consists of 15 residues. From germline, CDR1 is DFQATT and CDR2 SNEGSKA (reference sequence). J lost 6 bases, V lost 5 bases, and 15 bases had no gene match. This clonotype originated in a woman aged 70 to 79 in good health. The chain carries TRBV20-1 and TRBJ1-2; TRBD1 agrees at 7 bases. Sequencing input: blood. CDR3 coding DNA: TGCAGTGCTGGCGCGTTAGGGGGCGGCGGAGATGGCTACACCTTC. This gives the protein CSAGALGGGGDGYTF.